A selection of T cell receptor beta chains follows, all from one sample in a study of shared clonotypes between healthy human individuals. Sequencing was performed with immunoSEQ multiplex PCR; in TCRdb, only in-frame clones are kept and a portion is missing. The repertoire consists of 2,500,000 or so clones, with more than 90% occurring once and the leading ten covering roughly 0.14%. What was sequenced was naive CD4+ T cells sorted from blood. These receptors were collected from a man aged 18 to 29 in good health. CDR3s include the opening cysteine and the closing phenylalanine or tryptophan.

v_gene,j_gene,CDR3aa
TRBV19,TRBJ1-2,CASSQGTGAYYGYTF
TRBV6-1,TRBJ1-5,CASSASGGQQPQHF
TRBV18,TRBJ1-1,CASLSGGLENTEAFF
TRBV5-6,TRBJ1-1,CASSRNTEAFF
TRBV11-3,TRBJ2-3,CASSLFQTDTQYF
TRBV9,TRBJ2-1,CASSERGLAVGKAYNEQFF
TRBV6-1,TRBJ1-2,CASRNDRVQGYTF
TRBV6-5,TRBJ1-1,CASSYKQGRVEAFF
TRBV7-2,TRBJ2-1,CASSLKRNNEQFF
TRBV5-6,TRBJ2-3,CASSPGWAGTDTQYF
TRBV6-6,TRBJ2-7,CASSYWGDPTYEQYF
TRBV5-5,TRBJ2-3,CASSRLWGSPGIDTQYF